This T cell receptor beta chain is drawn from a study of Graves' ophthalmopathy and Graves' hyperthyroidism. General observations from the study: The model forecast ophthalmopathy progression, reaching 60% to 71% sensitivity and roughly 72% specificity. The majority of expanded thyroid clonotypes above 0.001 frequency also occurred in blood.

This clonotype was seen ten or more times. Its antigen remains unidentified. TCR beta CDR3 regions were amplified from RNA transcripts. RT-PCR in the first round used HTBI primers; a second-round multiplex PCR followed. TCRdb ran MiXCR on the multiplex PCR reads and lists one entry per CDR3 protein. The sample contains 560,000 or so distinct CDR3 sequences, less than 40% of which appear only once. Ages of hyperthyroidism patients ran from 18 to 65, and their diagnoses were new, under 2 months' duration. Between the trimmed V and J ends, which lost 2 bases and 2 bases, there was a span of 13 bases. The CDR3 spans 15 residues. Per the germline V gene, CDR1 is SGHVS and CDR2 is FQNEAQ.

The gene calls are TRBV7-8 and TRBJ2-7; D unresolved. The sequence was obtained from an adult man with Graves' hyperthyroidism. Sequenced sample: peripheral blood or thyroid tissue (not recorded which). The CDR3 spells CASSLSAGSTYEQYF. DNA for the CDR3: TGTGCCAGCAGCTTAAGTGCAGGCTCAACCTACGAGCAGTACTTC. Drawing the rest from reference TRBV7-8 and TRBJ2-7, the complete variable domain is GAGVSQSPRYKVAKRGQDVALRCDPISGHVSLFWYQQALGQGPEFLTYFQNEAQLDKSGLPSDRFFAERPEGSVSTLKIQRTQQEDSAVYLCASSLSAGSTYEQYFGPGTRLTVT.